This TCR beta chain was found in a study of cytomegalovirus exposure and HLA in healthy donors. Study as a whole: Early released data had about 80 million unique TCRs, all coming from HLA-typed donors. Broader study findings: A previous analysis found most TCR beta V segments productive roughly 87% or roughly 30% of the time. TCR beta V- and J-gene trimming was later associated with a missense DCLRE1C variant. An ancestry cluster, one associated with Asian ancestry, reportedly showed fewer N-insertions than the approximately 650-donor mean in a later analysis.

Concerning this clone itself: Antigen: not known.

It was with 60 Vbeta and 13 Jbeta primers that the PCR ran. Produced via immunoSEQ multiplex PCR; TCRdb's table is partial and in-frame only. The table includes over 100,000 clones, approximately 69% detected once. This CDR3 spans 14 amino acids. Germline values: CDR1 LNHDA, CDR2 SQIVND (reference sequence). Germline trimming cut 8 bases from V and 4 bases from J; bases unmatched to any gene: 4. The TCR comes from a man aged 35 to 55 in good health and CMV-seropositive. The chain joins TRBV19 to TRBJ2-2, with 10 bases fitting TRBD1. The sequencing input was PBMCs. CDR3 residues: CASSDRGSTGELFF. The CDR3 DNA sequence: TGTGCCAGTTCGGACAGGGGGTCCACCGGGGAGCTGTTTTTT.